This TCR beta chain was retrieved from a study of T cell repertoires in cytomegalovirus infection. Across the whole study: From public TCR beta signatures came an indication of both CMV infection and matching HLA type.

This CDR3 has 14 amino acids. Per germline, CDR1 SGHDT and CDR2 YYEEEE. V shed 0 bases and J shed 6 bases, with 12 bases lying between them. Findings and limits, study-wide: The cumulative frequency of public TCR beta families distinguished individuals who carried CMV together with the relevant HLA. In two of eight donors, the top clonotype was HLA-C-restricted CMV-specific.

With respect to this clonotype: Antigen specificity is unknown.

MiXCR was run by TCRdb on the reads, yielding one entry per CDR3 protein. In the table there are about 400,000 distinct CDR3 sequences, around 18% of which are singletons. What was sequenced was PBMCs. The rearrangement uses TRBV5-6 and TRBJ1-1; no firm D call. The clonotype originates from a human donor in good health (CMV status not recorded). Some clones in this sample may be carry-over from other donors' samples. The CDR3: CASSLVQRSAEAFF. The CDR3 DNA reads as TGTGCCAGCAGCTTGGTGCAGAGGAGCGCTGAAGCTTTCTTT.